The clone carrying this TCR beta chain was observed a few times. Its matching antigen is unknown. The sample comes from a study of T-cell memory formation after mild COVID-19. Points from the study as a whole: Clones that shrank (day 15 to 85) were balanced CD4/CD8, whereas later expanders leaned CD4+.

TCRdb independently ran MiXCR on the 5' RACE reads; one entry per CDR3 protein. The sample lists about 340,000 distinct CDR3 sequences, 10% to 15% occurring once. Trimming took 3 bases from V and 7 from J, leaving 18 bases between them. This CDR3 spans 15 amino acids. Germline V lookup: CDR1 MGHRA, CDR2 YSYEKL. Sequenced sample: PBMCs or a T cell subset sorted from them (not recorded which). The chain recombines TRBV4-1 with TRBJ2-5; possible D gene TRBD2, 6 bases. This receptor was taken from a man aged 18 to 30 who had mild COVID-19 (a few samples of this study predate the infection). Cell type and time point are not known. The CDR3 region has the DNA TGCGCCAGCAGCCAGGCCGGGGGTTACCGGGGGACCCAGTACTTC. It yields the protein CASSQAGGYRGTQYF.